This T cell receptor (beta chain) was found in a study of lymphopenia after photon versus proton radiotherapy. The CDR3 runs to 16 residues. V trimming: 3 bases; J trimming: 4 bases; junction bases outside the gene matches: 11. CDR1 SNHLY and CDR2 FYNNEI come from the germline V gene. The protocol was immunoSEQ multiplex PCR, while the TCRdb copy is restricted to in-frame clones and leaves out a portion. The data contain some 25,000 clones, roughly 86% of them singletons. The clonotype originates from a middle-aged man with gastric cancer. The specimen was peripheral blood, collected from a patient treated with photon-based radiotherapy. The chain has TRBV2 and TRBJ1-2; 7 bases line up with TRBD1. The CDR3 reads CASSDPGQNPPYGYTF. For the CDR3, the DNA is TGTGCCAGCAGTGACCCGGGACAGAACCCTCCCTATGGCTACACCTTC.